The table lists the clone carrying this T cell receptor beta chain with a few counts. The CDR3 contains 15 residues. Losses at the gene ends were 3 bases for V and 0 bases for J; bases not matched to a gene: 3. CDR1 and CDR2 (germline): SGHAT, FQNNGV. This sample was included in a study of identical twins' blood T cells. TCR cDNA libraries came from RNA via a modified published protocol. Under the authors' procedure: Clonotypes per individual ranged from about 85,000 to nearly 550,000. TCRdb reprocessed the 5' RACE reads via MiXCR and lists one record per CDR3 protein. TCRdb's processing, not the authors', yielded these V and J calls. The sample gives 350,000 to 400,000 distinct CDR3 sequences, approximately 30% of which show up once; 6.1% is in the top ten.

The sequence came from a woman aged 18 to 55 in good health. Sequencing input: PBMCs. The chain carries TRBV11-2 and TRBJ2-3; 7 nucleotides agree with TRBD2. The DNA of the CDR3 is TGTGCCAGCAGCTTCAAGCGGGAAAGCACAGATACGCAGTATTTT. It encodes CASSFKRESTDTQYF.